The 27 T cell receptor beta chains listed next were all sequenced from one sample in a study of a mutant IDH1 vaccine in newly diagnosed glioma. Their antigen targets remain unknown. Measured with immunoSEQ multiplex PCR; TCRdb has only the in-frame clones, and not every one. The sample holds about 58,000 clones, approximately 79% seen once. Specified time point: week 5, during vaccination. Doses comprised 300 ug of mutant IDH1 20-mer peptide each, plus topical imiquimod. The sample in question was PBMCs, obtained from a glioma patient whose treatment included an IDH1 peptide vaccine. These receptors originate from a woman aged 50 to 65 with glioma.

The rearrangement links TRBV18 to TRBJ2-1; D is ambiguous. V shed 3 bases and J shed 8 bases, with 8 bases lying between them. The CDR3 consists of 12 residues. From germline, CDR1 is KGHSH and CDR2 LQKENI. The CDR3 here is CASSPSQDEQFF. The CDR3 coding sequence is TGTGCCAGCTCACCCTCGCAGGATGAGCAGTTCTTC.

The J gene is TRBJ2-7, the V gene TRBV21-1; the table gives TRBD2 as D, unverified against the DNA. TRBV21-1 is a recognized pseudogene. The CDR3 sequence is 14 residues long. The CDR3 loop is CASSNPSGFYEQYF. The CDR3 DNA is TGTGCCAGCAGCAACCCTAGCGGCTTCTACGAGCAGTACTTC.

The chain employs TRBV19 and TRBJ1-4; D remains unclear. This CDR3 comprises 16 residues. V dropped 1 base and J dropped 7 bases, with 16 bases sitting between them. Germline V gives CDR1 LNHDA, CDR2 SQIVND (reference sequence). This CDR3 reads CASSIGVTLDGEKLFF. For the CDR3, the DNA is TGTGCCAGTAGTATAGGAGTTACCCTTGACGGTGAAAAACTGTTTTTT.

The rearrangement uses TRBV20-1 and TRBJ2-5; D is undetermined. The CDR3 loop spans 9 amino acids. V lost 3 bases, J lost 7 bases, and 3 bases lay in between. Germline assignment: CDR1 DFQATT and CDR2 SNEGSKA (reference sequence). Here the CDR3 reads CSASGTQYF. DNA for the CDR3: TGCAGTGCTAGCGGGACCCAGTACTTC.

As for this clone: The junction departs from the called germline gene at one end, perhaps through a read error. The rearrangement links TRBV7-7 to TRBJ2-2, with D perhaps matching TRBD1 (6 bases). The CDR3 length is 14 residues. The germline gives CDR1 SSHAT, CDR2 FNYEAQ (reference sequence). CDR3 residues: CASSPGQNTGELFF. The CDR3 DNA reads TGTGCTAGCAGCCCGGGACAGAACACCGGGGAGCTGTTTTTT.

This chain joins TRBV29-1 and TRBJ1-1, with D perhaps matching TRBD1 (5 bases). This CDR3 has 12 residues. Trimming pared 2 bases from V and 8 bases from J, leaving 12 bases between. CDR1 is SQVTM and CDR2 is ANQGSEA in the germline V gene. The CDR3 is CSVELVGEEAFF. The DNA of the CDR3 is TGCAGCGTTGAATTGGTAGGGGAAGAAGCTTTCTTT. Full variable domain (outside the CDR3, taken from reference TRBV29-1 and TRBJ1-1): SAVISQKPSRDICQRGTSLTIQCQVDSQVTMMFWYRQQPGQSLTLIATANQGSEATYESGFVIDKFPISRPNLTFSTLTVSNMSPEDSSIYLCSVELVGEEAFFGQGTRLTVV.

The V gene is TRBV5-1, the J gene TRBJ2-7; maybe TRBD1 (5 bases). The germline V gene encodes CDR1 SGHRS and CDR2 YFSETQ. The CDR3 is 13 residues long. The V end lost 0 bases, the J end lost 5 bases, and 9 bases lay between the germline ends. CDR3 DNA sequence: TGCGCCAGCAGCTTGGGGGGCAGAGACGAGCAGTACTTC. Protein: CASSLGGRDEQYF.

V gene TRBV9 combines with J gene TRBJ1-3; tentative D call: TRBD1 (5 bases). V was trimmed by 3 bases and J by 0 bases, leaving 7 bases between them. Germline loops: CDR1 SGDLS, CDR2 YYNGEE. This CDR3 has 14 amino acids. The CDR3 sequence: CASSGGVSGNTIYF. DNA of the CDR3: TGTGCCAGCAGCGGGGGGGTCTCTGGAAACACCATATATTTT.

The chain carries TRBV5-1 and TRBJ2-3, with 12 bases that match TRBD2. V was pared by 1 base and J by 2 bases, with 8 bases of the junction left unmatched. The CDR3 is made up of 18 amino acids. The germline CDR1 and CDR2 sequences are SGHRS and YFSETQ. DNA for the CDR3: TGCGCCAGCAGCTTGTTTTCTAGCGGGGGGGGGTACACAGATACGCAGTATTTT. Its protein product is CASSLFSSGGGYTDTQYF.

This clone was seen just once. This chain links TRBV5-4 with TRBJ2-6; D is tentatively TRBD1 or TRBD2 (5 bases each). Trimming pared 4 bases from V and 1 base from J, leaving 15 bases between. The CDR3 runs to 17 residues. Germline assignment: CDR1 SGHNT and CDR2 YYREEE (reference sequence). The CDR3 is CASSPRQGRSGANVLTF. CDR3 nucleotides: TGTGCCAGCAGCCCTAGGCAGGGACGGTCTGGGGCCAACGTCCTGACTTTC.

V is TRBV27 and J is TRBJ2-5, with TRBD2 matching over 8 bases. CDR3 length: 15 amino acids. Unmatched junction bases numbered 10, after V lost 6 bases and J lost 4 bases. CDR1 and CDR2 from the germline V gene are MNHEY and SMNVEV (reference sequence). The CDR3 DNA sequence: TGTGCCAGCAGCATAACTCGGGGGGGGACAGAGACCCAGTACTTC. This sequence encodes CASSITRGGTETQYF.

This clone was picked up a small number of times. The rearrangement joins TRBV5-1 to TRBJ1-2; D remains ambiguous. The CDR3 totals 12 residues. V lost 4 bases and J lost 6, with 10 bases in between. Germline loops: CDR1 SGHRS, CDR2 YFSETQ. CDR3 coding DNA: TGCGCCAGCAGCCCTGGGCAGCATGGCTACACCTTC. Its protein is CASSPGQHGYTF.

The V and J genes are TRBV7-6 and TRBJ1-2; D is ambiguous. Germline V gives CDR1 SGHVS, CDR2 FNYEAQ. Trimming took 1 base from V and 10 from J, leaving 22 bases between them. The CDR3 spans 16 residues. The chain's CDR3 is CASSLEERQLYILYTF. DNA for the CDR3: TGTGCCAGCAGCTTAGAGGAGCGACAACTTTACATCCTCTACACCTTC.

This chain uses TRBV25-1 with TRBJ1-4, with no clear D. Germline V gene data show CDR1 as MGHDK and CDR2 as SYGVNS. V lost 1 base to trimming and J lost 4 bases, with 7 bases between them. This CDR3 has 14 residues. The CDR3 here is CASSESGINEKLFF. CDR3 nucleotides: TGTGCCAGCAGTGAATCCGGGATTAATGAAAAACTGTTTTTT.

J is TRBJ2-2 and V is TRBV6-6; the match to TRBD1 covers 9 bases. Unmatched junction bases numbered 6, after V lost 6 bases and J lost 1 base. CDR1 MNHNY and CDR2 SVGAGI come from the germline V gene (reference sequence). CDR3 length: 16 amino acids. The CDR3 region has the DNA TGTGCCAGCAGCCATGCGGGACAGGGGAACACCGGGGAGCTGTTTTTT. Translation gives CASSHAGQGNTGELFF.

The chain has TRBV7-9 and TRBJ1-1; weak D call: TRBD1 (6 bases). V lost 3 bases, J lost 2 bases, and 13 bases lay in between. This CDR3 is 15 amino acids long. Germline CDR1 SEHNR, CDR2 FQNEAQ (reference sequence). For the CDR3, the DNA is TGTGCCAGCAGCTTGAGTGGGACACCTAACACTGAAGCTTTCTTT. This codes for CASSLSGTPNTEAFF. The variable domain in full, completed from reference TRBV7-9 and TRBJ1-1, reads DTGVSQNPRHKITKRGQNVTFRCDPISEHNRLYWYRQTLGQGPEFLTYFQNEAQLEKSRLLSDRFSAERPKGSFSTLEIQRTEQGDSAMYLCASSLSGTPNTEAFFGQGTRLTVV.

The chain is built from TRBV19 and TRBJ1-6, with 7 bases aligning to TRBD1. The CDR3 has 14 residues. The junction had 4 bases not matched to a gene; V was cut back by 5 bases and J by 6 bases. Germline assignment: CDR1 LNHDA and CDR2 SQIVND (reference sequence). CDR3 sequence (DNA): TGTGCCAGTAGTCAGGGACAGCCTAATTCACCCCTCCACTTT. Protein: CASSQGQPNSPLHF.

The V gene is TRBV9, the J gene TRBJ1-2; D remains unclear. Trimming pared 7 bases from V and 0 bases from J, leaving 7 bases between. The CDR3 totals 12 residues. CDR1 and CDR2 from the germline V gene are SGDLS and YYNGEE. The CDR3 DNA reads as TGTGCCAGCGGGGAAGCTAACTATGGCTACACCTTC. It translates to CASGEANYGYTF.

This clone showed up just a few times. The chain uses TRBV28 and TRBJ2-3; D possibly corresponds to TRBD2 (6 bases). This CDR3 has 16 amino acids. Trimming removed 3 bases at V and 0 bases at J, with 13 bases between. Germline V gene data show CDR1 as MDHEN and CDR2 as SYDVKM. In DNA form, the CDR3 reads TGTGCCAGCAGTTTTATGGAGGGATATAGCACAGATACGCAGTATTTT. Amino acids: CASSFMEGYSTDTQYF.

The chain links TRBV5-1 to TRBJ2-1, with a possible D match to TRBD1 (5 bases). The germline V and J ends were trimmed by 0 bases and 7 bases, with 5 bases remaining between them. Germline values: CDR1 SGHRS, CDR2 YFSETQ. The CDR3 sequence is 12 residues long. The CDR3 DNA is TGCGCCAGCAGCTTGGCAGGGAATGAGCAGTTCTTC. Its protein is CASSLAGNEQFF.

This clone has only a few counts. The chain has TRBV11-3 and TRBJ2-3; D unresolved. V gave up 6 bases and J gave up 7 bases, with 8 bases separating them. The CDR3 consists of 11 residues. The germline V gene encodes CDR1 SGHNT and CDR2 YENEEA. The CDR3 DNA reads TGTGCCAGCAGTTCCGGCAATACGCAGTATTTT. As protein: CASSSGNTQYF.

The V gene is TRBV5-6, the J gene TRBJ1-1; 11 positions match TRBD1. The CDR3 extends over 14 amino acids. Trimming removed 0 bases from V and 8 bases from J; junction bases left unmatched: 3. The germline V gene has CDR1 SGHDT and CDR2 YYEEEE. The CDR3, as DNA: TGTGCCAGCAGCTTGGGGACAGGGGGCGCGGAAGCTTTCTTT. Translation gives CASSLGTGGAEAFF. The full variable domain, its missing parts supplied by reference TRBV5-6 and TRBJ1-1, is DAGVTQSPTHLIKTRGQQVTLRCSPKSGHDTVSWYQQALGQGPQFIFQYYEEEERQRGNFPDRFSGHQFPNYSSELNVNALLLGDSALYLCASSLGTGGAEAFFGQGTRLTVV.

The rearrangement joins TRBV27 to TRBJ2-2; the match to TRBD1 covers 11 bases. Germline V gene lookup returns CDR1 MNHEY and CDR2 SMNVEV (reference sequence). This CDR3 is built from 18 residues. Trimming at V came to 4 bases and at J to 6 bases, leaving 13 bases not matched to a gene. DNA of the CDR3: TGTGCCAGCAGTTCTCCGGGACAGGGGGTTCCCGTGCCCGGGGAGCTGTTTTTT. Protein product: CASSSPGQGVPVPGELFF.

This chain connects TRBV29-1 to TRBJ1-1, with 8 positions matching TRBD1. Per germline, CDR1 SQVTM and CDR2 ANQGSEA. V was pared by 6 bases and J by 0 bases, with 3 bases of the junction left unmatched. CDR3 size: 13 residues. CDR3 coding DNA: TGCAGCGTCTACAGGGGGTTGAACACTGAAGCTTTCTTT. It encodes CSVYRGLNTEAFF.

This chain connects TRBV19 to TRBJ1-1, with D possibly TRBD1 on 6 matching bases. The germline CDR1 and CDR2 sequences are LNHDA and SQIVND (reference sequence). V gave up 6 bases and J gave up 8 bases, with 25 bases separating them. The CDR3 totals 16 residues. The CDR3 DNA is TGTGCCAGTAGATTCCCCGGGGGCGCTGCCTCCGGAGAAGCTTTCTTT. As protein: CASRFPGGAASGEAFF.

The rearrangement joins TRBV7-9 to TRBJ1-4; possible D gene TRBD1, 5 bases. There are 15 residues in the CDR3. Germline V gene sequence: CDR1 SEHNR, CDR2 FQNEAQ (reference sequence). V was shortened by 1 base and J by 6 bases, with 12 bases between the two germline ends. CDR3 amino acids: CASSLGQGVDEKLFF. CDR3 nucleotides: TGTGCCAGCAGCTTAGGGCAGGGCGTAGATGAAAAACTGTTTTTT.

This rearrangement joins TRBV30 to TRBJ2-5; 11 bases line up with TRBD2. V shed 3 bases and J 7 bases; nucleotides not matched to a gene: 13. The CDR3 consists of 16 residues. In germline, CDR1 is GTSNPN, CDR2 SVGIG (reference sequence). The CDR3 DNA reads TGTGCCTGGAGGAAAGGGGGACTAGCGGCTATGGGGACCCAGTACTTC. It yields the protein CAWRKGGLAAMGTQYF.